These 10 T cell receptor beta chains were all obtained from the same sample, sequenced in a study of blood T cell repertoires in COVID-19. Sequenced by immunoSEQ multiplex PCR; TCRdb stores in-frame clones only, minus some. The repertoire has hundreds of thousands of clones, around 90% of them found once; the top ten carry 9.4%. The material sequenced was peripheral blood. Every receptor here comes from a man aged 18 to 30 with active or convalescent COVID-19.

Only one count was recorded for this clone. The V and J genes are TRBV2 and TRBJ1-3; D might be TRBD1 (5 bases). V lost 3 bases to trimming and J lost 6 bases, with 15 bases between them. The CDR3 runs to 15 residues. Germline V CDR1 and CDR2: SNHLY, FYNNEI. CDR3 DNA sequence: TGTGCCAGCAGTGATTCGGGACGGGAGCTAAACACCATATATTTT. Amino acid sequence: CASSDSGRELNTIYF.

This rearrangement joins TRBV18 to TRBJ2-2; 7 nucleotides agree with TRBD1. The CDR3 covers 16 residues. The junction had 8 bases not matched to a gene; V was cut back by 4 bases and J by 3 bases. The germline CDR1 and CDR2 sequences are KGHSH and LQKENI. The CDR3: CASSLKGGADTGELFF. In DNA, the CDR3 is TGTGCCAGCTCACTTAAAGGGGGCGCAGACACCGGGGAGCTGTTTTTT.

The V and J genes are TRBV7-8 and TRBJ1-1; D is uncertain. Germline V gene data show CDR1 as SGHVS and CDR2 as FQNEAQ. V shed 10 bases and J shed 0 bases, with 12 bases lying between them. CDR3 length: 13 amino acids. The CDR3 DNA reads TGTGCCACCTCGGTATCCTTGAACACTGAAGCTTTCTTT. Translation gives CATSVSLNTEAFF.

The chain joins TRBV5-6 to TRBJ1-2; weak D call: TRBD1 (6 bases). The CDR3 has 16 amino acids. V lost 4 bases, J lost 1 base, and 17 bases lay in between. Germline V gene data show CDR1 as SGHDT and CDR2 as YYEEEE. The DNA for the CDR3 is TGTGCCAGCAGCCCCCCCTGGTTGGACAGTAACTATGGCTACACCTTC. It specifies CASSPPWLDSNYGYTF. Full variable domain (rest looked up from reference TRBV5-6 and TRBJ1-2): DAGVTQSPTHLIKTRGQQVTLRCSPKSGHDTVSWYQQALGQGPQFIFQYYEEEERQRGNFPDRFSGHQFPNYSSELNVNALLLGDSALYLCASSPPWLDSNYGYTFGSGTRLTVV.

J is TRBJ2-2 and V is TRBV21-1; the table's TRBD1 call for D was not verified on the DNA. TRBV21-1 is reported as a pseudogene. The CDR3 consists of 20 residues. CDR3 in DNA: TGTGCCAGCAGCAAAAGGTCCGGGACAGGGAGTTGGGAGGACACCGGGGAGCTGTTTTTT. Translating gives CASSKRSGTGSWEDTGELFF.

CDR3 DNA sequence: TGTGCCAGCAGTTACGGACAGCACACTGAAGCTTTCTTT. Residues: CASSYGQHTEAFF. This chain uses TRBV6-5 with TRBJ1-1; D is possibly TRBD1 (6 bases). V gave up 2 bases and J gave up 3 bases, with 7 bases separating them. The CDR3 spans 13 residues. Germline values: CDR1 MNHEY, CDR2 SVGAGI.

V is TRBV2 and J is TRBJ2-1; D is uncertain. Trimming removed 5 bases at V and 0 bases at J, with 8 bases between. The germline V gene has CDR1 SNHLY and CDR2 FYNNEI. This CDR3 is built from 14 residues. The CDR3 sequence is CASSHLSSYNEQFF. In DNA form, the CDR3 reads TGTGCCAGCAGTCACCTTAGCTCCTACAATGAGCAGTTCTTC.

The V gene is TRBV9, the J gene TRBJ1-4; 9 positions match TRBD1. V gave up 4 bases and J gave up 11 bases; unmatched junction bases: 21. The CDR3 sequence is 18 residues long. Germline CDR1 and CDR2: SGDLS and YYNGEE. The CDR3 sequence is CASSFRDRVLLGRGKLFF. CDR3 coding DNA: TGTGCCAGCAGCTTCCGGGACAGGGTGCTTCTCGGGCGGGGGAAACTGTTTTTT.

The V call is TRBV5-1, the J call TRBJ1-2; TRBD1 might be the D (5 bases). The CDR3 is 15 amino acids. The V gene's germline CDR1 is SGHRS and CDR2 YFSETQ. V lost 4 bases to trimming and J lost 5 bases, with 18 bases between them. CDR3 in amino acids: CASSASWGAQYGYTF. CDR3 nucleotides: TGCGCCAGCAGCGCGAGCTGGGGCGCCCAATATGGCTACACCTTC.

The genes are TRBV5-1 and TRBJ1-3; 7 bases match TRBD1. The CDR3 is made up of 15 amino acids. The J segment lost 0 bases and the V segment lost 4 bases, leaving 4 bases of the junction unmatched. Germline lookup yields CDR1 SGHRS and CDR2 YFSETQ. CDR3 protein: CASSHGTDSGNTIYF. For the CDR3, the DNA is TGCGCCAGCAGCCATGGGACAGACTCTGGAAACACCATATATTTT. The complete variable domain, with remaining parts taken from reference TRBV5-1 and TRBJ1-3, reads KAGVTQTPRYLIKTRGQQVTLSCSPISGHRSVSWYQQTPGQGLQFLFEYFSETQRNKGNFPGRFSGRQFSNSRSEMNVSTLELGDSALYLCASSHGTDSGNTIYFGEGSWLTVV.